Listed below are T cell receptor beta chains from one sample, sequenced in a study of T cell changes during pregnancy in multiple sclerosis. Profiled with immunoSEQ multiplex PCR; TCRdb holds only in-frame clones, not every one. The table shows approximately 53,000 clones, with 90% occurring only once. The sample consisted of peripheral blood, taken after pregnancy. These receptor sequences come from a female donor in good health, enrolled as a control in a pregnancy study. CDR3s include the opening cysteine and the closing phenylalanine or tryptophan. The D gene is left open where the match is weak. Some rows have no size entry. The others give once, few or many, or a class for an expanded clone.

>TRBD2|NA|TRBJ2-3|TRBV11-2
CASSRTAGGGTDTQYF
TGTGCCAGCAGCCGGACCGCGGGGGGGGGCACAGATACGCAGTATTTT
>TRBD1|NA|TRBJ2-1|TRBV4-2
CASSQPTGDEQFF
TGTGCCAGCAGCCAACCGACAGGGGATGAGCAGTTCTTC
>NA|NA|TRBJ1-1|TRBV7-2
CASSGASWNTEAFF
TGTGCCAGCAGCGGGGCCTCATGGAACACTGAAGCTTTCTTT
>NA|NA|TRBJ2-5|TRBV11-2
CASSSTRGRGKTQYF
TGTGCCAGCAGCTCAACAAGGGGGCGCGGGAAGACCCAGTACTTC
>NA|NA|TRBJ2-7|TRBV5-1
CASSLPSGTQYF
TGCGCCAGCAGCCTCCCCTCGGGGACTCAGTACTTC
>NA|NA|TRBJ2-2|TRBV19
CASSWGLRGTGELFF
TGTGCCAGTAGTTGGGGACTTCGGGGCACCGGGGAGCTGTTTTTT
>TRBD1|NA|TRBJ2-7|TRBV6-1
CASSEFGTASYEQYF
TGTGCCAGCAGTGAATTCGGGACAGCCTCCTACGAGCAGTACTTC
>NA|NA|TRBJ2-1|TRBV30
CAWSNNYNEQFF
TGTGCCTGGAGTAATAACTACAATGAGCAGTTCTTC
>NA|NA|TRBJ2-4|TRBV21-1
CASSKVRFGGEAKNIQYF
TGTGCCAGCAGCAAAGTGAGGTTTGGGGGCGAAGCCAAAAACATTCAGTACTTC
>NA|NA|TRBJ1-2|TRBV27
CASRGGLNYGYTF
TGTGCCAGCAGGGGAGGGCTTAATTATGGCTACACCTTC
>TRBD1|once|TRBJ2-7|TRBV6-1
CASSVFSGTGGSYEQYF
TGTGCCAGCAGTGTCTTCTCCGGGACAGGGGGGTCATACGAGCAGTACTTC
>NA|NA|TRBJ2-7|TRBV5-1
CASSFSGNSYEQYF
TGCGCCAGCAGCTTTAGCGGAAACTCCTACGAGCAGTACTTC
>TRBD2|NA|TRBJ2-1|TRBV29-1
CSVGQRGGFNEQFF
TGCAGCGTTGGGCAACGGGGGGGCTTTAATGAGCAGTTCTTC
>TRBD2|NA|TRBJ2-1|TRBV13
CASSVSLAGVSYNEQFF
TGTGCCAGCAGCGTGAGTCTAGCGGGAGTCTCCTACAATGAGCAGTTCTTC
>NA|NA|TRBJ2-5|TRBV6-6
CASSYFSEQETQYF
TGTGCCAGCAGTTACTTCTCCGAGCAAGAGACCCAGTACTTC
>NA|NA|TRBJ2-7|TRBV20-1
CSVGGPGEQYF
TGCAGTGTAGGGGGTCCGGGCGAGCAGTACTTC